This TCR beta chain was recovered during a study of T cell responses to AZD1222 COVID-19 vaccine. General study findings and limits: Possibly, clonal diversity was underestimated; donors were largely white British and included more females. Across spike, vaccine-associated CD4 TCRs were found, dominant at 160-218 and 743-854.

Only in-frame clones appear in the TCRdb table, and some are missing; sequencing was by immunoSEQ multiplex PCR. The table has nearly 90,000 clones, 70% to 90% seen once. The germline V gene encodes CDR1 SEHNR and CDR2 FQNEAQ (reference sequence). The CDR3 has 11 residues. Trimming took off 5 bases at V and 4 bases at J, with 5 bases between the two ends. As regards this clone: What it binds is not known.

The clonotype originates from an adult in good health. This rearrangement joins TRBV7-9 to TRBJ1-1; D not resolved. This specimen was peripheral blood, taken on day 0 of AZD1222 vaccination. The CDR3 reads CASSLVTEAFF. CDR3 coding DNA: TGTGCCAGCAGCCTGGTCACTGAAGCTTTCTTT.